The entry that follows covers one T cell receptor beta chain sequence. The antigen is unknown. The germline CDR1 and CDR2 sequences are SGHTA and FQGNSA. V lost 2 bases, J lost 0 bases, and 13 bases lay in between. This CDR3 contains 16 residues. This sample is part of a study of shared clonotypes between healthy human individuals. In the study overall: Researchers assigned three CD4 naive, three CD4 memory, two CD8 naive and one CD8 memory plate to each donor. Whole-study findings and limits: Memory subsets had estimated richness that was generally smaller than that of naive subsets. The sharing of roughly 5% of naive CD4 clonotypes was seen across a handful of donors.

Assay execution took place at the deep level. TCRdb's table, derived via immunoSEQ multiplex PCR, lists solely in-frame clones and lacks some. The data contain some 2.3 million clones, 85% to 95% of them singletons. The clonotype comes from a young man in good health. Some clones in this sample may be carry-over from other donors' samples. The chain is built from TRBV7-2 and TRBJ1-1; no reliable D call. The sample comprised naive CD4+ T cells from PBMCs. Regarding subset: CD45RA+ positively selected. DNA for the CDR3: TGTGCCAGCAGCTTAAGACGGTCAGACATGAACACTGAAGCTTTCTTT. It specifies CASSLRRSDMNTEAFF.